One sample yielded the 27 T cell receptor beta chains listed below, sequenced in a study of blood T cell repertoires in COVID-19. Some clones are missing from TCRdb's copy, which holds only in-frame ones; the method was immunoSEQ multiplex PCR. Of 100,000 or so clones listed, roughly 85% are singletons. The sequenced material came from PBMCs or T cells enriched from blood (not recorded which). The source is a woman aged 45-60 years who had recovered from COVID-19.

CDR3 sequence (DNA): TGTGCCAGCAGATCCGGGACTAGCGGGCCTTACGAGCAGTACTTC. This sequence encodes CASRSGTSGPYEQYF. The chain couples TRBV28 to TRBJ2-7; 12 nucleotides line up with TRBD2. Unmatched junction bases numbered 7, after V lost 6 bases and J lost 4 bases. Germline CDR1 and CDR2: MDHEN and SYDVKM. This CDR3 spans 15 amino acids.

The rearrangement joins TRBV2 to TRBJ1-1; a weak D match, TRBD1 (6 bases). Germline CDR1 SNHLY, CDR2 FYNNEI. The CDR3 is made up of 14 amino acids. Trimming pared 7 bases from V and 1 base from J, leaving 13 bases between. This CDR3 is CASIGGGGNTEAFF. Here the CDR3 DNA reads TGTGCCAGCATCGGCGGGGGCGGGAACACTGAAGCTTTCTTT.

The chain uses TRBV30 and TRBJ2-1; 7 bases agree with TRBD2. The CDR3 loop spans 13 amino acids. The V gene end was trimmed by 7 bases and the J gene end by 8 bases; junction bases not matched to a gene: 11. Germline CDR1 and CDR2: GTSNPN and SVGIG (reference sequence). CDR3 protein: CAYHRGSSYEQFF. The CDR3, as DNA: TGTGCCTACCACCGCGGGAGTTCATATGAGCAGTTCTTC. Combining the CDR3 with reference TRBV30 and TRBJ2-1 gives the whole variable domain SQTIHQWPATLVQPVGSPLSLECTVEGTSNPNLYWYRQAAGRGLQLLFYSVGIGQISSEVPQNLSASRPQDRQFILSSKKLLLSDSGFYLCAYHRGSSYEQFFGPGTRLTVL.

The chain joins TRBV10-3 to TRBJ2-5; 8 bases map to TRBD2. V lost 1 base to trimming and J lost 0 bases; unmatched junction nucleotides: 10. The CDR3 extends over 18 amino acids. Germline V gene lookup returns CDR1 ENHRY and CDR2 SYGVKD. The CDR3 here is CAISEFVGVSGNQETQYF. CDR3 nucleotides: TGTGCCATCAGTGAGTTCGTAGGTGTTAGCGGGAACCAAGAGACCCAGTACTTC.

This clone was picked up a small number of times. The chain uses TRBV28 and TRBJ2-7; the D is unclear. V was cut by 8 bases and J by 7 bases, with 12 bases left in between. There are 11 residues in the CDR3. The germline gives CDR1 MDHEN, CDR2 SYDVKM. The CDR3 sequence: CASHTKYEQYF. The CDR3 bases are TGTGCCAGCCATACAAAATATGAGCAGTACTTC.

This rearrangement joins TRBV7-8 to TRBJ2-2; 10 bases agree with TRBD1. J gave up 6 bases and V 5 bases, and 9 bases lay outside the gene matches. The germline CDR1 and CDR2 sequences are SGHVS and FQNEAQ. CDR3 length equals 16 residues. CDR3 region: CASSPPGQGYAGELFF. The CDR3 coding sequence is TGTGCCAGCAGCCCACCGGGACAGGGGTATGCCGGGGAGCTGTTTTTT.

A few counts support this clone. The rearrangement joins TRBV6-5 to TRBJ1-1; D is unresolved. The CDR3 has 14 amino acids. Germline CDR1 and CDR2: MNHEY and SVGAGI. V was clipped by 6 bases and J by 2 bases, with 13 bases between them. CDR3 loop: CASSRTYDNTEAFF. The CDR3 coding sequence is TGTGCCAGCAGCCGTACTTACGATAACACTGAAGCTTTCTTT.

V usage is TRBV27 and J usage is TRBJ2-2; D remains ambiguous. Trimming cost V 4 bases and J 2 bases, with 2 bases left between them. CDR1 and CDR2 from the germline V gene are MNHEY and SMNVEV (reference sequence). This CDR3 comprises 12 residues. In nucleotides, the CDR3 is TGTGCCAGCAGTTCAAACACCGGGGAGCTGTTTTTT. It specifies CASSSNTGELFF.

This chain links TRBV7-9 with TRBJ2-2; 8 bases align to TRBD1. Germline CDR1 SEHNR, CDR2 FQNEAQ (reference sequence). CDR3 length: 15 amino acids. V lost 3 bases and J lost 5; bases outside the gene matches: 5. CDR3 sequence (DNA): TGTGCCAGCAGCTTTCGACAGGGGATGACCGGGGAGCTGTTTTTT. Its translation: CASSFRQGMTGELFF.

This chain links TRBV11-2 with TRBJ2-7, with D possibly matching TRBD1 (7 bases). V lost 3 bases to trimming and J lost 7 bases, with 10 bases between them. CDR3 length: 12 amino acids. Germline assignment: CDR1 SGHAT and CDR2 FQNNGV. Here the CDR3 reads CASSLQGGEQYF. The CDR3 region has the DNA TGTGCCAGCAGCTTGCAGGGGGGAGAGCAGTACTTC.

As for this clone: This CDR3 is also generated by other DNA sequences in the sample. V is TRBV19 and J is TRBJ2-7, with 7 bases fitting TRBD1. Germline CDR1 reads LNHDA; CDR2 reads SQIVND (reference sequence). The ends lost 5 bases at V and 1 base at J; junction bases unmatched: 8. This CDR3 region has 15 residues. Here the CDR3 reads CASSLGNRGSYEQYF. DNA for the CDR3: TGTGCCAGTAGTCTAGGGAACAGGGGTTCCTACGAGCAGTACTTC.

This sequence joins TRBV30 and TRBJ1-5, with 11 nucleotides matching TRBD1. There are 15 residues in the CDR3. Germline V gives CDR1 GTSNPN, CDR2 SVGIG (reference sequence). J was trimmed by 3 bases and V by 5 bases; bases with no gene match: 6. CDR3 sequence (DNA): TGTGCCTGGGGGACAGGGGGAAGAAACAATCAGCCCCAGCATTTT. Protein product: CAWGTGGRNNQPQHF.

The CDR3 protein is CSVGRGNEQFF. The CDR3 DNA reads as TGCAGCGTCGGACGGGGGAATGAGCAGTTCTTC. The V and J genes are TRBV29-1 and TRBJ2-1, with D perhaps matching TRBD2 (6 bases). Germline CDR1 and CDR2: SQVTM and ANQGSEA. V dropped 6 bases and J dropped 7 bases, with 10 bases sitting between them. CDR3 length equals 11 residues.

This rearrangement joins TRBV13 to TRBJ1-1; D remains ambiguous. CDR1 is PRHDT, CDR2 FYEKMQ, per germline (reference sequence). V gave up 5 bases and J gave up 1 base, with 5 bases separating them. CDR3 length: 12 residues. The CDR3 nucleotides read TGTGCCAGCAGCCCGGGGAACACTGAAGCTTTCTTT. It yields the protein CASSPGNTEAFF.

The chain couples TRBV11-2 to TRBJ2-5; D ambiguous. The CDR3 loop spans 15 amino acids. V was pared by 4 bases and J by 0 bases, with 12 bases between. From germline, CDR1 is SGHAT and CDR2 FQNNGV. The CDR3 DNA is TGTGCCAGCAGCTCCCGACGACTGGACCAAGAGACCCAGTACTTC. The encoded protein is CASSSRRLDQETQYF.

This chain connects TRBV19 to TRBJ1-1; weak D call: TRBD1 (5 bases). This CDR3 spans 13 amino acids. Germline CDR1 reads LNHDA; CDR2 reads SQIVND (reference sequence). Between the trimmed V and J ends, which lost 5 bases and 2 bases, there was a span of 9 bases. The CDR3 here is CASSWRGNTEAFF. As DNA, the CDR3 is TGTGCCAGTAGTTGGAGGGGTAACACTGAAGCTTTCTTT.

V gene TRBV6-5 combines with J gene TRBJ2-7; D unresolved. The CDR3 is made up of 14 amino acids. From germline, CDR1 is MNHEY and CDR2 SVGAGI. V was trimmed by 1 base and J by 2 bases, leaving 9 bases between them. The CDR3 sequence is CASSYYGGTYEQYF. The CDR3 DNA is TGTGCCAGCAGTTACTATGGCGGTACCTACGAGCAGTACTTC.

This clone occurred a few times. This rearrangement joins TRBV10-3 to TRBJ1-1; D ambiguous. From germline, CDR1 is ENHRY and CDR2 SYGVKD. V lost 8 bases to trimming and J lost 0 bases, with 10 bases between them. The CDR3 is 13 amino acids. In DNA, the CDR3 is TGTGCCATCCGAGCGGTATTGAACACTGAAGCTTTCTTT. It encodes CAIRAVLNTEAFF.

The CDR3 DNA is TGTGCCAGCAGCGGTCGCCAAAAAGCAGAGACCCAGTACTTC. Translated, it gives CASSGRQKAETQYF. The chain combines TRBV11-1 with TRBJ2-5; D remains unclear. CDR3 length equals 14 residues. Germline assignment: CDR1 SGHAT and CDR2 FQDESV (reference sequence). Trimming shortened V by 5 bases and J by 4 bases, and 14 bases separated the two germline ends. The full variable domain, completed using reference TRBV11-1 and TRBJ2-5, is EAEVAQSPRYKITEKSQAVAFWCDPISGHATLYWYRQILGQGPELLVQFQDESVVDDSQLPKDRFSAERLKGVDSTLKIQPAELGDSAMYLCASSGRQKAETQYFGPGTRLLVL.

As to this clone: A read error may account for a junction end that differs from germline. The chain combines TRBV3-1 (or the pseudogene TRBV3-2) with TRBJ1-5; D unresolved. Germline V gene sequence: CDR1 LGHDT, CDR2 YNNKEL (reference sequence). The CDR3 is 15 amino acids. CDR3 coding DNA: TGTGCCAGCAGCCAAGATTTTACACTAAATCAACCCCAGCATTTT. Encoded protein: CASSQDFTLNQPQHF.

The rearrangement joins TRBV18 to TRBJ2-3; maybe TRBD2 (6 bases). Germline V gene lookup returns CDR1 KGHSH and CDR2 LQKENI. This CDR3 comprises 16 residues. With 5 bases removed from V and 3 bases from J, the gap between germline ends came to 18 bases. The CDR3 sequence: CASSSFETSGTDTQYF. The CDR3 bases are TGTGCCAGCTCATCGTTTGAGACTAGTGGTACAGATACGCAGTATTTT.

The chain couples TRBV20-1 to TRBJ2-4, with D perhaps matching TRBD2 (6 bases). V was clipped by 6 bases and J by 10 bases, with 13 bases between them. Germline loops: CDR1 DFQATT, CDR2 SNEGSKA (reference sequence). The CDR3 spans 11 residues. Here the CDR3 reads CSAPWAGIQYF. The DNA of the CDR3 is TGCAGTGCACCCTGGGCGGGAATTCAGTACTTC.

This chain connects TRBV10-2 to TRBJ1-1; no clear D. Germline CDR1 reads WSHSY; CDR2 reads SAAADI. V dropped 1 base and J dropped 6 bases, with 24 bases sitting between them. CDR3 length: 18 residues. The CDR3 coding sequence is TGCGCCAGCAGTGAGTTCTCTCGCTCCATGAGGAGAGTCGCTGAAGCTTTCTTT. Encoded protein: CASSEFSRSMRRVAEAFF.

The chain joins TRBV6-6 to TRBJ2-2; unclear D gene. The CDR3 sequence is 12 residues long. V shed 0 bases and J shed 8 bases, with 4 bases lying between them. The germline CDR1 and CDR2 sequences are MNHNY and SVGAGI (reference sequence). The CDR3 is CASSYSQGELFF. CDR3 DNA sequence: TGTGCCAGCAGTTACTCGCAGGGGGAGCTGTTTTTT.

This rearrangement joins TRBV18 to TRBJ1-2, with TRBD1 matching over 7 bases. The CDR3 consists of 15 residues. With 3 bases clipped from V and 3 bases from J, the junction kept 7 bases outside the gene matches. Germline-derived CDR1 and CDR2 are KGHSH and LQKENI. CDR3 in amino acids: CASSPNRGRDYGYTF. CDR3 bases: TGTGCCAGCTCACCGAACAGGGGTAGGGACTATGGCTACACCTTC. Complete variable domain (other parts from reference TRBV18 and TRBJ1-2): NAGVMQNPRHLVRRRGQEARLRCSPMKGHSHVYWYRQLPEEGLKFMVYLQKENIIDESGMPKERFSAEFPKEGPSILRIQQVVRGDSAAYFCASSPNRGRDYGYTFGSGTRLTVV.

The rearrangement uses TRBV2 and TRBJ2-1; 12 positions agree with TRBD2. This CDR3 region has 15 residues. V trimming: 5 bases; J trimming: 9 bases; junction bases outside the gene matches: 8. Per germline, CDR1 SNHLY and CDR2 FYNNEI. CDR3 DNA: TGTGCCAGCAGTCCTCCTAGCGGGAGGGTGTCTGAGCAGTTCTTC. Translation gives CASSPPSGRVSEQFF.

The rearrangement links TRBV28 to TRBJ1-2; tentatively, D is TRBD1 (5 bases). The CDR3 is 11 amino acids. Germline-derived CDR1 and CDR2 are MDHEN and SYDVKM. Trimming took 2 bases from V and 8 from J, leaving 6 bases between them. The CDR3 nucleotides read TGTGCCAGCAGTTTACGGGGGGGCTACACCTTC. It yields the protein CASSLRGGYTF.